Reported below is one T cell receptor (beta chain). This specimen comes from a study of radiation and T cells in renal cell carcinoma. Time point noted: blood 2 weeks post-SBRT. Documented treatment: 15 Gy SBRT to primary tumor, nephrectomy 4 weeks later. Method: immunoSEQ multiplex PCR; TCRdb's copy keeps in-frame clones and lacks some. Here the sample spans roughly 140,000 clones, around 90% being singletons. The input for sequencing was blood, taken from a patient whose treatment included radiotherapy and nephrectomy. This TCR was sampled from a woman between 50 and 59 years old with renal cell carcinoma.

The CDR3 protein is CASSQTGGASYEQYF. The CDR3 bases are TGTGCCAGCAGCCAGACGGGGGGGGCGTCCTACGAGCAGTACTTC. The rearrangement uses TRBV7-2 and TRBJ2-7; 8 bases line up with TRBD2. Trimming removed 5 bases from V and 1 base from J; junction bases left unmatched: 7. This CDR3 has 15 amino acids. CDR1 and CDR2 from the germline V gene are SGHTA and FQGNSA.